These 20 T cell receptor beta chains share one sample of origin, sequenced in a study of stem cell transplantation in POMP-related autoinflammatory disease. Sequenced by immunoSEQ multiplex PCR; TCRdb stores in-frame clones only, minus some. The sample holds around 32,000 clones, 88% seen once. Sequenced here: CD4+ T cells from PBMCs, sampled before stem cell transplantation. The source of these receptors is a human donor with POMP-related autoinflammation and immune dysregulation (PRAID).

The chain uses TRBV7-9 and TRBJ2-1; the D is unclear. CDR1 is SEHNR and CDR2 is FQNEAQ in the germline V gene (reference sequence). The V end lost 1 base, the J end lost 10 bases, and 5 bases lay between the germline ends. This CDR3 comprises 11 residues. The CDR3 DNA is TGTGCCAGCAGCTTAGGCGCGGAGCAGTTCTTC. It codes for CASSLGAEQFF. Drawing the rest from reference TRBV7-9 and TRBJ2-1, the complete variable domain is DTGVSQNPRHKITKRGQNVTFRCDPISEHNRLYWYRQTLGQGPEFLTYFQNEAQLEKSRLLSDRFSAERPKGSFSTLEIQRTEQGDSAMYLCASSLGAEQFFGPGTRLTVL.

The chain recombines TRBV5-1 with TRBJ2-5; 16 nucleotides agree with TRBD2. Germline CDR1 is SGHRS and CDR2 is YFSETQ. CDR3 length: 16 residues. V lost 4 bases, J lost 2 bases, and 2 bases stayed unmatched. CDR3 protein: CASSPGLAGGQETQYF. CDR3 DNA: TGCGCCAGCAGCCCGGGACTAGCGGGGGGGCAAGAGACCCAGTACTTC. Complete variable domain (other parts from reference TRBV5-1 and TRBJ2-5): KAGVTQTPRYLIKTRGQQVTLSCSPISGHRSVSWYQQTPGQGLQFLFEYFSETQRNKGNFPGRFSGRQFSNSRSEMNVSTLELGDSALYLCASSPGLAGGQETQYFGPGTRLLVL.

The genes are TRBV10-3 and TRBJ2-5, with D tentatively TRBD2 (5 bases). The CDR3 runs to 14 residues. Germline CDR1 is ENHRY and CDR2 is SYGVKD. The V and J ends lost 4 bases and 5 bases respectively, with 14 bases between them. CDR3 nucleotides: TGTGCCATCAGTGGGAGTCGGGGTGAGGAGACCCAGTACTTC. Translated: CAISGSRGEETQYF.

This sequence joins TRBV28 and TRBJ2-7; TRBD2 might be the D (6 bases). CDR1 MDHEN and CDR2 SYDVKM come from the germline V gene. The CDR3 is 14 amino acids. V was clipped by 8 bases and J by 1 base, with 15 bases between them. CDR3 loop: CASQGAGKSYEQYF. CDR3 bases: TGTGCCAGCCAGGGAGCGGGCAAATCCTACGAGCAGTACTTC.

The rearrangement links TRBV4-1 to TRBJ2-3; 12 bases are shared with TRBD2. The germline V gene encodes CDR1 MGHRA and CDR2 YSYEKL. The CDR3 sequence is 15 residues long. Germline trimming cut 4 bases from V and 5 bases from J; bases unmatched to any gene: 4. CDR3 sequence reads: CASSPTGLAGDTQYF. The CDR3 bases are TGCGCCAGCAGCCCAACGGGACTAGCGGGAGATACGCAGTATTTT.

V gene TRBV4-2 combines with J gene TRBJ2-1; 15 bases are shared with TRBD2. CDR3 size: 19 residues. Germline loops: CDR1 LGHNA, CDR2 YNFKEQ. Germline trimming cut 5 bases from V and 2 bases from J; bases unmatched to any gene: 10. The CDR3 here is CASSWNAGLAGGTYNEQFF. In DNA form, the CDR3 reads TGTGCCAGCAGCTGGAACGCGGGACTAGCGGGAGGAACCTACAATGAGCAGTTCTTC.

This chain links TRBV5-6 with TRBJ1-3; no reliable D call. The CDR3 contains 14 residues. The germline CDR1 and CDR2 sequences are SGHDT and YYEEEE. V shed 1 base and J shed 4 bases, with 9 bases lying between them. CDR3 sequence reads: CASSLLRSGNTIYF. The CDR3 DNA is TGTGCCAGCAGCTTGTTACGTAGCGGAAACACCATATATTTT. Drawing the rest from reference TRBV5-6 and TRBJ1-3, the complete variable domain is DAGVTQSPTHLIKTRGQQVTLRCSPKSGHDTVSWYQQALGQGPQFIFQYYEEEERQRGNFPDRFSGHQFPNYSSELNVNALLLGDSALYLCASSLLRSGNTIYFGEGSWLTVV.

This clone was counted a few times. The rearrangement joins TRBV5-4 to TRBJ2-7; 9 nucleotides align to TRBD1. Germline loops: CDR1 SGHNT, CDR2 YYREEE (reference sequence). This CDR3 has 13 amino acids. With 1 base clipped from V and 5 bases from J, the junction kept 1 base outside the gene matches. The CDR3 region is CASSLRTGDEQYF. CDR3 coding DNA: TGTGCCAGCAGCTTGAGGACAGGGGACGAGCAGTACTTC.

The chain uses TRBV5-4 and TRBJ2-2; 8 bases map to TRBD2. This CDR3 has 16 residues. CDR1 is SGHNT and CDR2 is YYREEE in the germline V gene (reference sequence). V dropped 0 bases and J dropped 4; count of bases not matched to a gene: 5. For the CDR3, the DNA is TGTGCCAGCAGCTTGGATCCAGCGGGAGTCACCGGGGAGCTGTTTTTT. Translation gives CASSLDPAGVTGELFF.

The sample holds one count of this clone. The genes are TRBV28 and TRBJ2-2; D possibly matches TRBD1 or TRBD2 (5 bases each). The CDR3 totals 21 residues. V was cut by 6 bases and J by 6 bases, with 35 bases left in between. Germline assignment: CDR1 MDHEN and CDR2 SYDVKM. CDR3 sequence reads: CASSSPTTPGTLPSAPGELFF. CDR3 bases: TGTGCCAGCAGCTCACCGACCACCCCCGGGACGTTACCTTCGGCGCCCGGGGAGCTGTTTTTT.

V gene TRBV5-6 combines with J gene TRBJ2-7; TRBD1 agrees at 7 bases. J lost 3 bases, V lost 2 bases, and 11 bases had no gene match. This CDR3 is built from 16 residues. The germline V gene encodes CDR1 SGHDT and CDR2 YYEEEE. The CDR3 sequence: CASSFLSTGNLYEQYF. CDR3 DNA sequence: TGTGCCAGCAGCTTCCTCTCGACAGGGAATCTCTACGAGCAGTACTTC.

The CDR3 bases are TGTGCCAGCAGTTACGAATTTCTGTACACTGAAGCTTTCTTT. Translated, it gives CASSYEFLYTEAFF. The rearrangement joins TRBV6-5 to TRBJ1-1, with unresolved D. Per germline, CDR1 MNHEY and CDR2 SVGAGI. The CDR3 contains 14 residues. V lost 2 bases, J lost 3 bases, and 10 bases lay in between.

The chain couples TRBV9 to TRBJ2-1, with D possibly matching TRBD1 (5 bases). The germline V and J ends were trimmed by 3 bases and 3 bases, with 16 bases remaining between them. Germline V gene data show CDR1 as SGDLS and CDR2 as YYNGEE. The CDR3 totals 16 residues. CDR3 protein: CASSGRQRNGYNEQFF. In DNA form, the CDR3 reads TGTGCCAGCAGCGGCCGACAGAGGAACGGCTACAATGAGCAGTTCTTC.

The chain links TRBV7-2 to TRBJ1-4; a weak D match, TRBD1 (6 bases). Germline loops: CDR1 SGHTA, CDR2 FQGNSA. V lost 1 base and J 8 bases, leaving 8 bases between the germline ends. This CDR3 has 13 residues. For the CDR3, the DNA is TGTGCCAGCAGCTTAGGGACAGCAGAAAAACTGTTTTTT. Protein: CASSLGTAEKLFF.

CDR3 protein: CASSWGLFRQQETQYF. DNA of the CDR3: TGTGCCAGCAGCTGGGGGTTGTTCCGGCAGCAAGAGACCCAGTACTTC. The V gene is TRBV5-5, the J gene TRBJ2-5, with D perhaps matching TRBD1 or TRBD2 (5 bases each). There are 16 residues in the CDR3. Germline V lookup: CDR1 SGHKS, CDR2 YYEKEE (reference sequence). V lost 3 bases, J lost 2 bases, and 17 bases lay in between.

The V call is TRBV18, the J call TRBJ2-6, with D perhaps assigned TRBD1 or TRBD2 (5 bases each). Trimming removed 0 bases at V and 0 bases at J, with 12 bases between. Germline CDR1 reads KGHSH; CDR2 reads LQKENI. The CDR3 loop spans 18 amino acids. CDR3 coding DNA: TGTGCCAGCTCACCACCGGGGGACCCACGCTCTGGGGCCAACGTCCTGACTTTC. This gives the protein CASSPPGDPRSGANVLTF.

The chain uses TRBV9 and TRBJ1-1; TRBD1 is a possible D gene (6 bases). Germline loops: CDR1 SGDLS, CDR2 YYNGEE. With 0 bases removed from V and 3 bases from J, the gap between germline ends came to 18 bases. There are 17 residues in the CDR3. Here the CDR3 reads CASSVDLGPGVYTEAFF. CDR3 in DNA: TGTGCCAGCAGCGTAGATTTGGGGCCAGGGGTTTACACTGAAGCTTTCTTT.

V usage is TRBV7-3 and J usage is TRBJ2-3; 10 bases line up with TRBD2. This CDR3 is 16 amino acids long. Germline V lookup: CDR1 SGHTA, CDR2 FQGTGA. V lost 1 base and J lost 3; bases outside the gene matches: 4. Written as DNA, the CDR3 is TGTGCCAGCAGCTTAAATCCGGGACTAGCGACAGATACGCAGTATTTT. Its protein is CASSLNPGLATDTQYF.

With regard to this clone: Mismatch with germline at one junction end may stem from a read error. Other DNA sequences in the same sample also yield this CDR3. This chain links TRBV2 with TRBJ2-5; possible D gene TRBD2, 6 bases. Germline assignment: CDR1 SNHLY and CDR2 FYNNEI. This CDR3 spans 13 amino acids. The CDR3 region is CASSDGTLETQYF. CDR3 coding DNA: TGTGCCAGCAGTGATGGGACTCTGGAGACTCAGTACTTC.

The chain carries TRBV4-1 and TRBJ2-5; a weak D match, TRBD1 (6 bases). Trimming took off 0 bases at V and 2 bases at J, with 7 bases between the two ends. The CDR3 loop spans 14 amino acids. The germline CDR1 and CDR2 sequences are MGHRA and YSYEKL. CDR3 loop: CASSQDRGQETQYF. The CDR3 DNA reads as TGCGCCAGCAGCCAAGATAGGGGGCAAGAGACCCAGTACTTC.